This T cell receptor (beta chain) appears in the sequencing data of a study of sequential checkpoint blockade in melanoma. The overall study: First-line arms were nivolumab then ipilimumab, or the reverse, randomized 1:1.

As to treatment: randomized to nivolumab then ipilimumab (arm A) or the reverse (arm B). DNA-damaging chemotherapy had not been given to any patient beforehand. The CDR3 spans 13 residues. Germline V gene sequence: CDR1 MNHEY, CDR2 SVGAGI. Sequencing used immunoSEQ multiplex PCR; TCRdb keeps in-frame clones, though not all of them. The data hold 25,000 to 35,000 clones, with 83% observed a single time. The source of this sequence is a human donor with melanoma. The source was CD8+ T cells sorted from blood (inferred from file names), collected from a patient given nivolumab and ipilimumab in sequence. The chain has TRBV6-5 and TRBJ2-2; TRBD1 might be the D (5 bases). CDR3 DNA: TGTGGGACGAAAGGGGTCAACACCGGGGAGCTGTTTTTT. This codes for CGTKGVNTGELFF.